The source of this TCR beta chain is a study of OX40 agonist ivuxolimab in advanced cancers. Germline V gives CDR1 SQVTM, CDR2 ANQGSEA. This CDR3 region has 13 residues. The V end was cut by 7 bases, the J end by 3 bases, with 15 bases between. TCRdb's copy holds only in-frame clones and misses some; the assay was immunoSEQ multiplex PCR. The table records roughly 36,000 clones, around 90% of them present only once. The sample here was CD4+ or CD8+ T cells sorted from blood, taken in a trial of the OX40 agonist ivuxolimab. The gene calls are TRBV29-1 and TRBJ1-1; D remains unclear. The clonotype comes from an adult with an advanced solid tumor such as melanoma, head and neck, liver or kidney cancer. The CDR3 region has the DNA TGCAGCGCTGCGGACCATGGGGACACTGAAGCTTTCTTT. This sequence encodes CSAADHGDTEAFF.